This T cell receptor beta chain was retrieved from a study of blood T cells in healthy people across ages (dated by TCRdb to between 2014 and 2017). About the investigation overall: Template switching captured roughly one uniquely barcoded TCR beta cDNA molecule per two T cells in model experiments. To track age-related changes in TCR beta repertoire diversity, the study relied on deep sequencing normalized with unique cDNA molecular identifiers. The donors were split into four age groups: young (average about 16 years), middle-aged (over 35), aged (more than 55) and long-lived (82). For two donors (one aged 18 to 29 and one aged 80 or older), the study analyzed two additional independent replicas of 1 million unique cDNA reads from the same blood draw.

The library was built by means of 5' RACE. Sequencing used an Illumina HiSeq 2500. A second roughly 6 to 12 cycle PCR used a sample-barcoded 5' primer and a J-beta primer mix. Each TCR beta cDNA molecule received a unique molecular identifier from a template-switch 5' adaptor carrying 12 random nucleotides. At least 2.5 million CDR3-containing paired-end reads were obtained from each sample. First-strand cDNA synthesis was performed from all RNA using the Mint cDNA synthesis kit, with priming by a TRBC-specific oligonucleotide. After uracil-DNA glycosylase treatment, a first 18-cycle PCR used universal primers M1SS and BC2_uni_R on all cDNA. On the authors' methods: Normalization of each sample was performed by random selection of 1 million high-quality reads, each carrying a distinct molecular identifier. Reads with shared molecular identifiers were discarded instead of being binned into consensus sequences. MiTCR, set to a Q25 quality threshold and the strictest error-elimination algorithm, was used for CDR3 identification, clonotype clustering and error correction. A nonparametric unseen species model with Euler transformation was used to estimate a lower bound on total TCR beta diversity. TCRdb trimmed public reads at Q25 via fastp, called clones via MiXCR and kept in-frame beta chains. Under each unique CDR3 protein, matching rows form one entry showing the most common genes and DNA. The authors' filters were not applied to this entry. The sample has 800,000 or so distinct CDR3 sequences on record, about 25% of them singletons. The top ten clonotypes cover under 4.5% of the sample.

The roughly 37 donors, aged about 6 to 100 years, were systemically healthy Caucasian individuals from Russia. About 10 milliliters of peripheral blood were collected from each donor into EDTA-treated Vacutainer tubes. Ficoll-Paque density-gradient centrifugation was used to isolate PBMCs, with at least 7 million per sample. Total RNA was extracted from PBMCs with Trizol reagent, with at least 6 micrograms obtained per sample. For every donor, an aliquot of PBMCs went through flow cytometry to measure the percentages of naive CD45RAhigh/CD27high T cells. As concerns this clonotype: The antigen it binds to is not known. Per-base quality was not reported, and no clone a single base away is much larger than it.

Looking up the germline V gene yields CDR1 MNHEY and CDR2 SVGEGT. V and J are truncated by 5 bases and 7 bases respectively, leaving an intervening sequence of 12 bases. Including cysteine and phenylalanine, the CDR3 has 13 amino acids. CDR3 DNA only is kept here, 39 bases in frame from base 1. The investigation overall reported the following: Since profiling was done on bulk unsorted PBMCs, naive and antigen-experienced compartments could not be conclusively compared. Observed TCR beta diversity correlated strongly with the percentage of naive T cells measured by flow cytometry. Observed TCR beta diversity per million T cells fell roughly linearly with age, and a significant reduction was already apparent by age about 36. Because donor CMV infection status was unknown, age-related changes in expanded clonotypes were potentially confounded. Compared with the aged group, the long-lived group had more naive CD4+ T cells, fewer expanded clones and increased TCR diversity, suggesting age selection. Estimates of total diversity based on one million sequenced T cells were considered lower bounds and underestimates.

The same specimen was also included in a second study, on T cells of mothers and their children. The second study's paper adds: The donors were nine systemically healthy Caucasian individuals, made up of three mothers and their six children. cDNA synthesis used all of the extracted RNA, with approximately 1.6 ug of RNA in each 15 ul reaction. Sample barcodes and 2-4 random nucleotides were added via the M1S primer in the second PCR. Over 9 million TCR beta CDR3 reads came from each mother, compared with some 3 million reads from each child. TCR recombination output is similarly shaped by thymic selection in related and unrelated pairs, with a minor effect exerted by inherited differences. Related mother-child pairs always showed normalized repertoire overlap that was slightly higher than in unrelated mother-child pairs, though the difference was never significant. With a sensitivity of approximately 100 clones per million clonotypes, no persistent microchimeric T cell clones were detected. To look for features that set related mother-child pairs apart from unrelated individuals, the researchers ran deep NGS to compare the TCR beta repertoires of mothers and children. The mean age was about 40 +/- 4 years for the mothers and around 11 +/- 4 years for the children. Libraries were sequenced on Illumina HiSeq 2000 with 100+100 nt paired-end reads after adapter ligation with NEBNext reagents. To prevent cross-contamination, the mother and child libraries were prepared one month apart and sequenced in separate runs. Between roughly 450,000 and 2,000,000 distinct TCR beta clonotypes were identified per donor. Naive TCR beta clonotypes were estimated from low-frequency clonotypes matched to each donor's FACS-determined naive share, without sorting.

Recombination joined TRBV6-2 or TRBV6-3 with TRBJ1-5, with TRBD1 tentatively as D gene (6 bases match). The sequencing input was blood. The source of this sequence is a boy aged 5-17 years in good health. The CDR3 protein is CASSGQPGQPQHF. DNA sequence: TGTGCCAGCAGTGGACAGCCGGGCCAGCCCCAGCATTTT.